These T cell receptor beta chains were read from a single sample in a study of shared clonotypes between healthy human individuals. Measured with immunoSEQ multiplex PCR; TCRdb has only the in-frame clones, and not every one. The data show almost 700,000 clones, about 91% seen once. The material sequenced was naive CD8+ T cells sorted from blood. These receptors were collected from a man aged 25 to 40 in good health. CDR3s include the opening cysteine and the closing phenylalanine or tryptophan. A D gene is named only where the DNA matches it firmly. Clone size is shown for a subset of rows, as once, few, many or a class of expanded clone.

CASSDGLAGDGYNEQFF | TGTGCCAGCAGCGACGGACTAGCGGGAGATGGATACAATGAGCAGTTCTTC | TRBJ2-1 | TRBD2 | TRBV9 | -
CASSLAGAQETQYF | TGTGCCAGCAGTTTAGCGGGAGCCCAAGAGACCCAGTACTTC | TRBJ2-5 | TRBD2 | TRBV27 | -
CASSYSGFEQFF | TGTGCCAGCAGTTACTCAGGCTTTGAGCAGTTCTTC | TRBJ2-1 | - | TRBV6-5 | -
CASSFQGDNQPQHF | TGTGCCAGCAGTTTTCAAGGGGACAATCAGCCCCAGCATTTT | TRBJ1-5 | - | TRBV27 | -
CASSEEGLAGIYEQYF | TGTGCCAGCAGTGAAGAGGGACTAGCGGGAATCTACGAGCAGTACTTC | TRBJ2-7 | TRBD2 | TRBV2 | -
CASSLGGLAGRVNEQFF | TGTGCCAGCAGCTTGGGTGGACTAGCGGGACGGGTTAATGAGCAGTTCTTC | TRBJ2-1 | TRBD2 | TRBV5-6 | -
CASSPREPGLNSNQPQHF | TGTGCCAGCTCACCCAGAGAACCAGGCCTAAATAGCAATCAGCCCCAGCATTTT | TRBJ1-5 | - | TRBV18 | once
CASSVGGTGYEQYF | TGTGCCAGCAGCGTAGGGGGAACGGGCTACGAGCAGTACTTC | TRBJ2-7 | - | TRBV9 | -
CSVLSTGGGYTF | TGCAGCGTCCTCAGTACAGGAGGCGGCTACACCTTC | TRBJ1-2 | - | TRBV29-1 | -
CASSLSGHLPDEQYF | TGTGCCAGCAGTTTATCGGGTCACCTCCCCGACGAGCAGTACTTC | TRBJ2-7 | - | TRBV27 | -
CASSEGVAVYEQYF | TGTGCCAGCAGTGAAGGAGTAGCGGTGTACGAGCAGTACTTC | TRBJ2-7 | - | TRBV2 | -
CASSLRTGEEKLFF | TGTGCCAGCAGTTTAAGGACAGGGGAGGAAAAACTGTTTTTT | TRBJ1-4 | TRBD1 | TRBV28 | -
CAWSVRQNSYEQYF | TGTGCCTGGAGTGTCCGGCAGAACTCCTACGAGCAGTACTTC | TRBJ2-7 | - | TRBV30 | -
CASSQEGGVGQITGELFF | TGCGCCAGCAGCCAAGAAGGCGGGGTAGGCCAAATCACCGGGGAGCTGTTTTTT | TRBJ2-2 | - | TRBV4-1 | -
CASSYGPYEQYF | TGTGCCAGCAGTTACGGGCCCTACGAGCAGTACTTC | TRBJ2-7 | - | TRBV6-5 | -
CASSLVLGSYNEQFF | TGTGCCAGCAGCCTCGTTCTAGGCTCCTACAATGAGCAGTTCTTC | TRBJ2-1 | - | TRBV7-8 | -
CASSIGQGYEQYF | TGTGCCAGTAGTATCGGACAGGGCTACGAGCAGTACTTC | TRBJ2-7 | TRBD1 | TRBV19 | -
CASSFLNNEQFF | TGTGCCAGCAGCTTTCTCAACAATGAGCAGTTCTTC | TRBJ2-1 | - | TRBV13 | -
CASSLMFSERNNEQFF | TGTGCCAGCAGCTTAATGTTCTCGGAACGGAACAATGAGCAGTTCTTC | TRBJ2-1 | - | TRBV7-9 | -
CSATKAGGQDEQYF | TGCAGCGCTACAAAAGCGGGAGGGCAGGACGAGCAGTACTTC | TRBJ2-7 | TRBD2 | TRBV29-1 | -
CSVEGQLSSYNEQFF | TGCAGCGTTGAGGGGCAGCTTAGCTCCTACAATGAGCAGTTCTTC | TRBJ2-1 | - | TRBV29-1 | -
CASSLGTLEQFF | TGTGCCAGCAGCCTTGGGACACTTGAGCAGTTCTTC | TRBJ2-1 | - | TRBV7-2 | -
CASSAGTSADEQYF | TGCGCCAGCAGTGCCGGGACTAGCGCTGACGAGCAGTACTTC | TRBJ2-7 | TRBD2 | TRBV10-2 | once
CASSQDRGSDSYEQYF | TGCGCCAGCAGCCAAGATCGGGGGAGTGATTCCTACGAGCAGTACTTC | TRBJ2-7 | - | TRBV4-3 | -
CASSTPGNEQFF | TGTGCCAGCAGCACCCCGGGGAATGAGCAGTTCTTC | TRBJ2-1 | - | TRBV27 | -
CASSLARGGIYGYTF | TGCGCCAGCAGCTTGGCCCGAGGAGGGATCTATGGCTACACCTTC | TRBJ1-2 | - | TRBV5-1 | -
CATFGWRGVSYEQYF | TGTGCCACATTCGGTTGGAGGGGGGTTTCCTACGAGCAGTACTTC | TRBJ2-7 | - | TRBV27 | -
CASSQDRLVMGEKLFF | TGCGCCAGCAGTCAGGACAGGCTGGTAATGGGTGAAAAACTGTTTTTT | TRBJ1-4 | TRBD1 | TRBV5-1 | -
CASIRGDTQYF | TGTGCCAGCATCCGCGGGGATACGCAGTATTTT | TRBJ2-3 | - | TRBV28 | -
CASSPLGQSVDNEQFF | TGTGCCAGTAGTCCTCTGGGGCAGTCTGTCGACAATGAGCAGTTCTTC | TRBJ2-1 | - | TRBV19 | -
CASSLVAARGELFF | TGTGCCAGCAGCTTAGTCGCAGCCAGAGGAGAGCTGTTTTTT | TRBJ2-2 | - | TRBV7-8 | -
CASSESTGELFF | TGTGCCAGCAGTGAATCTACCGGGGAGCTGTTTTTT | TRBJ2-2 | - | TRBV25-1 | -
CASSMSGVALLEQYF | TGTGCCAGTAGTATGTCTGGCGTGGCCTTACTCGAGCAGTACTTC | TRBJ2-7 | - | TRBV19 | -
CASTDRVNTEAFF | TGTGCCAGTACTGACAGGGTCAACACTGAAGCTTTCTTT | TRBJ1-1 | TRBD1 | TRBV19 | -
CASSLGSARNEKLFF | TGTGCCAGCAGTTTGGGGTCAGCACGAAATGAAAAACTGTTTTTT | TRBJ1-4 | - | TRBV27 | -
CASSLSGGLAGVNGNEQFF | TGTGCCAGCAGCCTTAGTGGGGGACTAGCGGGAGTTAATGGCAATGAGCAGTTCTTC | TRBJ2-1 | TRBD2 | TRBV7-8 | once
CATSASRGSLLNEQFF | TGTGCCACCAGCGCTAGCCGGGGTTCCTTACTCAATGAGCAGTTCTTC | TRBJ2-1 | - | TRBV15 | once
CASSHVQGDTIYF | TGCGCCAGCAGCCATGTACAGGGGGACACCATATATTTT | TRBJ1-3 | TRBD1 | TRBV4-3 | -
CASSEGASSTDTQYF | TGTGCCAGCAGTGAAGGGGCTTCTAGCACAGATACGCAGTATTTT | TRBJ2-3 | - | TRBV6-1 | -
CASIAGQGAEYSNQPQHF | TGTGCCAGCATAGCCGGACAGGGGGCGGAGTATAGCAATCAGCCCCAGCATTTT | TRBJ1-5 | TRBD1 | TRBV28 | -
CASSIEGNSNQPQHF | TGTGCCAGTAGTATAGAGGGTAATAGCAATCAGCCCCAGCATTTT | TRBJ1-5 | - | TRBV19 | -
CASSIQGFGELFF | TGTGCCAGCAGTATTCAGGGGTTCGGGGAGCTGTTTTTT | TRBJ2-2 | - | TRBV6-5 | once
CASSPPGVSYEQYF | TGTGCCAGCAGCCCCCCAGGGGTGTCCTACGAGCAGTACTTC | TRBJ2-7 | - | TRBV14 | -
CASSLASTSGSPYQETQYF | TGTGCCAGCAGCTTAGCCAGCACTAGCGGGAGTCCCTACCAAGAGACCCAGTACTTC | TRBJ2-5 | TRBD2 | TRBV7-9 | -
CASSLFSDQVDGYTF | TGTGCCAGCAGTTTATTTTCAGACCAAGTCGATGGCTACACCTTC | TRBJ1-2 | - | TRBV27 | -
CASSLNEQFF | TGTGCCAGCAGTTTAAATGAGCAGTTCTTC | TRBJ2-1 | - | TRBV28 | -
CASGAQHEQYF | TGTGCCAGCGGGGCCCAGCACGAGCAGTACTTC | TRBJ2-7 | - | TRBV27 | -
CASSPDSGTGELFF | TGTGCCAGCAGCCCGGACAGCGGAACCGGGGAGCTGTTTTTT | TRBJ2-2 | - | TRBV5-5 | -
CASSFGRNTGELFF | TGTGCCAGCAGTTTCGGACGAAACACCGGGGAGCTGTTTTTT | TRBJ2-2 | - | TRBV27 | -
CASSVQVGGTTGELFF | TGTGCCAGCAGCGTTCAGGTCGGGGGAACGACCGGGGAGCTGTTTTTT | TRBJ2-2 | - | TRBV9 | -